These 5 T cell receptor beta chains were sequenced from one sample in a study of T cell changes during pregnancy in multiple sclerosis. Measured with immunoSEQ multiplex PCR; TCRdb has only the in-frame clones, and not every one. The table includes more than 55,000 clones, roughly 92% detected once. The material was peripheral blood, obtained in the second trimester of pregnancy. These receptor sequences come from a female donor with multiple sclerosis, enrolled in a pregnancy study.

The V gene is TRBV29-1, the J gene TRBJ2-5, with 9 bases fitting TRBD1. This CDR3 contains 13 residues. V lost 6 bases to trimming and J lost 2 bases; unmatched junction nucleotides: 4. The germline CDR1 and CDR2 sequences are SQVTM and ANQGSEA. The CDR3 region has the DNA TGCAGCGTGCCGACAGGGGGTCAAGAGACCCAGTACTTC. Translation: CSVPTGGQETQYF.

The genes are TRBV29-1 and TRBJ1-1; D gene unclear. The V and J ends lost 7 bases and 0 bases respectively, with 12 bases between them. The V gene's germline CDR1 is SQVTM and CDR2 ANQGSEA. The CDR3 covers 13 residues. CDR3 sequence (DNA): TGCAGCGCCAAGAGAGGGATGAACACTGAAGCTTTCTTT. Translating it yields CSAKRGMNTEAFF.

The chain employs TRBV4-3 and TRBJ1-6; D is perhaps TRBD1 (5 bases). CDR1 and CDR2 (germline): LGHNA, YSLEER. V lost 0 bases and J lost 5, with 17 bases in between. The CDR3 extends over 18 amino acids. The CDR3 loop reads CASSQEVQRTSNNSPLHF. For the CDR3, the DNA is TGCGCCAGCAGCCAAGAAGTTCAAAGGACAAGTAATAATTCACCCCTCCACTTT.

This clone has just one count. V usage is TRBV7-9 and J usage is TRBJ1-4; D not certain. The CDR3 totals 13 residues. CDR1 SEHNR and CDR2 FQNEAQ come from the germline V gene (reference sequence). Trimming left V 2 bases short and J 4 bases short, with 5 bases between. In DNA, the CDR3 is TGTGCCAGCAGCTTAAACAGTAATGAAAAACTGTTTTTT. The encoded protein is CASSLNSNEKLFF.

The chain is built from TRBV6-5 and TRBJ1-5; tentative D call: TRBD1 (5 bases). The germline V gene has CDR1 MNHEY and CDR2 SVGAGI. This CDR3 region has 14 residues. The V end was cut by 7 bases, the J end by 4 bases, with 14 bases between. CDR3 DNA: TGTGCCAGCAACCCCACAGGCCAAAATCAGCCCCAGCATTTT. Translating it yields CASNPTGQNQPQHF.